Each of the 19 T cell receptor beta chains below was sequenced from the same sample in a study of blood T cells in healthy people across ages. With a J-beta primer mix and a sample-barcoded 5' primer, a second PCR ran about 7 to 11 cycles. In TCRdb, the 5' RACE reads were re-called with MiXCR into one record per CDR3 protein. The sample yields about 680,000 distinct CDR3 sequences, 49% seen once. The sample taken for sequencing was blood. These receptors all stem from a woman aged 60-75 years in good health.

The chain has TRBV9 and TRBJ2-1; 13 positions agree with TRBD2. This CDR3 contains 15 residues. The germline gives CDR1 SGDLS, CDR2 YYNGEE. The J segment lost 15 bases and the V segment lost 4 bases, leaving 13 bases of the junction unmatched. The CDR3 sequence: CASSTGTSGAGEVFF. The CDR3 DNA follows: TGTGCCAGCAGCACCGGGACTAGCGGGGCGGGGGAAGTGTTCTTC. The full variable domain, with the rest looked up from reference TRBV9 and TRBJ2-1, is DSGVTQTPKHLITATGQRVTLRCSPRSGDLSVYWYQQSLDQGLQFLIQYYNGEERAKGNILERFSAQQFPDLHSELNLSSLELGDSALYFCASSTGTSGAGEVFFGPGTRLTVL.

This clonotype was seen a handful of times. This sequence joins TRBV9 and TRBJ2-4; D perhaps matches TRBD1 (5 bases). With the DNA end fitting TRBJ2-7 better, the J assignment may be wrong. This CDR3 comprises 15 residues. Per the germline V gene, CDR1 is SGDLS and CDR2 is YYNGEE. In DNA form, the CDR3 reads TGTGCCAGCAGCGTAGGGGGTGACAGAGCCTACGAGCAGTACTTC. Translation gives CASSVGGDRAYEQYF.

This clonotype has only a few counts. The CDR3 sequence: CASSQREFTETQYF. CDR3 in DNA: TGTGCCAGCAGTCAGCGGGAATTTACAGAGACCCAGTACTTC. The chain is built from TRBV2 and TRBJ2-7; 7 nucleotides line up with TRBD2. Gene TRBJ2-5 matches the end of the DNA better, so the J call may be wrong. The CDR3 is 14 amino acids. Germline CDR1 SNHLY, CDR2 FYNNEI.

The CDR3 here is CASSSTENTDTQYF. DNA for the CDR3: TGTGCCAGCTCATCGACAGAAAACACAGATACGCAGTATTTT. The rearrangement links TRBV18 to TRBJ2-3; D is possibly TRBD1 (5 bases). Trimming left V 5 bases short and J 2 bases short, with 11 bases between. This CDR3 has 14 amino acids. Germline CDR1 reads KGHSH; CDR2 reads LQKENI.

The J gene is TRBJ2-1, the V gene TRBV20-1, with D unresolved. Germline V CDR1 and CDR2: DFQATT, SNEGSKA (reference sequence). This CDR3 spans 12 amino acids. Between the trimmed V and J ends, which lost 3 bases and 8 bases, there was a span of 11 bases. DNA for the CDR3: TGCAGTGCTAGTGGCTTGACTCATGAGCAGTTCTTC. Translating gives CSASGLTHEQFF.

The chain has TRBV5-6 and TRBJ2-5; D assignment may be TRBD1 or TRBD2 (5 bases each). Germline loops: CDR1 SGHDT, CDR2 YYEEEE. The length of the CDR3 is 14 residues. The V and J ends lost 4 bases and 11 bases respectively, with 21 bases between them. The CDR3 DNA is TGTGCCAGCAGCATCGCCCCGGGGCTAGGAACGCAGTACTTC. Translation: CASSIAPGLGTQYF.

This clonotype came up a few times. This chain joins TRBV7-2 and TRBJ2-7; no reliable D call. The CDR3 length is 13 residues. Germline-derived CDR1 and CDR2 are SGHTA and FQGNSA. The germline V and J ends were trimmed by 7 bases and 2 bases, with 12 bases remaining between them. The CDR3 is CASTHLGPYEQYF. In DNA, the CDR3 is TGTGCCAGCACGCACCTGGGTCCCTACGAGCAGTACTTC.

The CDR3 bases are TGCAGCGTTGTTACAGGGGGCGCGGGCAATGAGCAGTTCTTC. The encoded protein is CSVVTGGAGNEQFF. V gene TRBV29-1 combines with J gene TRBJ2-1; 9 bases map to TRBD1. J lost 6 bases, V lost 4 bases, and 7 bases had no gene match. Germline V gene data show CDR1 as SQVTM and CDR2 as ANQGSEA. CDR3 length: 14 residues.

Only one count was recorded for this clonotype. The gene calls are TRBV20-1 and TRBJ2-7; D remains ambiguous. CDR1 DFQATT and CDR2 SNEGSKA come from the germline V gene (reference sequence). Trimming pared 3 bases from V and 6 bases from J, leaving 12 bases between. The CDR3 spans 12 residues. The CDR3: CSASYQLAEQYF. The CDR3 nucleotides read TGCAGTGCTAGTTATCAGCTGGCCGAGCAGTACTTC.

V gene TRBV20-1 combines with J gene TRBJ2-1; 12 bases agree with TRBD2. Germline CDR1 reads DFQATT; CDR2 reads SNEGSKA (reference sequence). The length of the CDR3 is 16 residues. V dropped 5 bases and J dropped 10; count of bases not matched to a gene: 15. In DNA form, the CDR3 reads TGCAGTGCTCCCACTACGACTAGCGGGAGTGGTTACGAGCAGTTCTTC. This encodes CSAPTTTSGSGYEQFF.

V gene TRBV7-2 combines with J gene TRBJ2-4; 7 bases map to TRBD1. CDR1 is SGHTA, CDR2 FQGNSA, per germline. J lost 3 bases, V lost 4 bases, and 6 bases had no gene match. CDR3 size: 15 residues. CDR3 region: CASSSPGTDKNIQYF. The CDR3 nucleotides read TGTGCCAGCAGCTCTCCCGGGACAGACAAAAACATTCAGTACTTC.

This chain uses TRBV20-1 with TRBJ2-7; TRBD1 matches 9 bases. Germline V lookup: CDR1 DFQATT, CDR2 SNEGSKA (reference sequence). Trimming cost V 0 bases and J 5 bases; bases outside gene matches: 14. The CDR3 loop spans 17 amino acids. CDR3 in amino acids: CSARDRGTGLLWNEQYF. The CDR3 DNA is TGCAGTGCTAGAGATCGGGGGACAGGGCTTTTGTGGAACGAGCAGTACTTC.

This clonotype has a handful of counts. This chain joins TRBV9 and TRBJ2-1; 7 bases align to TRBD1. CDR1 SGDLS and CDR2 YYNGEE come from the germline V gene. Losses at the gene ends were 4 bases for V and 4 bases for J; bases not matched to a gene: 8. The CDR3 spans 15 residues. The CDR3: CASSFRQGIYNEQFF. CDR3 DNA sequence: TGTGCCAGCAGCTTTCGACAGGGAATTTACAATGAGCAGTTCTTC.

This chain joins TRBV20-1 and TRBJ2-3, with TRBD2 matching 9 bases. The CDR3 contains 15 residues. Looked up from germline, CDR1 is DFQATT and CDR2 is SNEGSKA (reference sequence). The ends lost 3 bases at V and 6 bases at J; junction bases unmatched: 10. CDR3 bases: TGCAGTGCTAGTGGCGGGAGGGGCCCTCGTGATACGCAGTATTTT. It translates to CSASGGRGPRDTQYF.

The V call is TRBV5-6, the J call TRBJ2-1; TRBD1 agrees at 9 bases. This CDR3 comprises 15 residues. Germline V CDR1 and CDR2: SGHDT, YYEEEE. V gave up 0 bases and J gave up 5 bases; unmatched junction bases: 3. The CDR3 DNA sequence: TGTGCCAGCAGCTTGGGTTGGGACAGGGACAATGAGCAGTTCTTC. This sequence encodes CASSLGWDRDNEQFF.

The DNA for the CDR3 is TGCAGCGTTGACACGACTAGCGGGAGTTGGAATGAGCAGTTCTTC. Amino acid sequence: CSVDTTSGSWNEQFF. This chain connects TRBV29-1 to TRBJ2-1; 12 bases align to TRBD2. Trimming took 3 bases from V and 7 from J; bases not matched to a gene: 7. This CDR3 spans 15 amino acids. Germline CDR1 reads SQVTM; CDR2 reads ANQGSEA.

This clonotype turned up a few times. J is TRBJ2-1 and V is TRBV20-1, with 9 positions matching TRBD2. Germline V gives CDR1 DFQATT, CDR2 SNEGSKA (reference sequence). Trimming removed 7 bases from V and 7 bases from J; junction bases left unmatched: 2. The CDR3 sequence is 11 residues long. The CDR3 nucleotides are TGCAGTGGCGGGAGGGCGAATGAGCAGTTCTTC. Translated: CSGGRANEQFF.

This clonotype has just a few counts. The rearrangement uses TRBV4-2 and TRBJ2-1; 10 bases map to TRBD2. CDR3 length: 15 residues. V lost 1 base, J lost 8 bases, and 5 bases stayed unmatched. Germline CDR1 LGHNA, CDR2 YNFKEQ. The CDR3 DNA follows: TGTGCCAGCAGCCAAGGAGCGGGAGGGCACTATGAGCAGTTCTTC. Residues: CASSQGAGGHYEQFF.

The chain is built from TRBV12-3 or TRBV12-4 and TRBJ2-7; no definite D call. With 2 bases removed from V and 4 bases from J, the gap between germline ends came to 9 bases. The CDR3 extends over 13 amino acids. In DNA form, the CDR3 reads TGTGCCAGCAGTTTAAACTATTATTACGAGCAGTACTTC. Translation: CASSLNYYYEQYF.